The present T cell receptor beta chain was sequenced within a study of a mutant IDH1 vaccine in newly diagnosed glioma. Study context: Receipt of radiotherapy, temozolomide, or both preceded the study, and most received both.

TCRdb keeps only in-frame clones here, not all; method: immunoSEQ multiplex PCR. Of about 50,000 clones in the sample, over 60% were seen once. Per germline, CDR1 KGHSH and CDR2 LQKENI. The CDR3 totals 15 residues. The V end lost 6 bases, the J end lost 2 bases, and 14 bases lay between the germline ends. In its sample, this clone was seen once. Antigen specificity is unknown. The time point here: week 35, safety follow-up. The vaccine gave 300 ug of a 20-mer mutant IDH1 peptide subcutaneously per dose. The source was PBMCs, collected from a glioma patient whose treatment included an IDH1 peptide vaccine. This sequence was found in a man in his forties with glioma. The J gene is TRBJ1-3, the V gene TRBV18; D is possibly TRBD1 (5 bases). The CDR3: CASSPGTGAGNTIYF. The CDR3 coding sequence is TGTGCCAGCTCGCCCGGGACCGGCGCTGGAAACACCATATATTTT. The whole variable domain, filled in from reference TRBV18 and TRBJ1-3, reads NAGVMQNPRHLVRRRGQEARLRCSPMKGHSHVYWYRQLPEEGLKFMVYLQKENIIDESGMPKERFSAEFPKEGPSILRIQQVVRGDSAAYFCASSPGTGAGNTIYFGEGSWLTVV.